This TCR beta chain was sequenced in a study of cytomegalovirus exposure and HLA in healthy donors. Regarding the study as a whole: The study recorded over 150 TCR beta chains that were cytomegalovirus-associated. Cytomegalovirus status was reportedly diagnosed by the classifier with high specificity and sensitivity.

Of note for this clone: Its antigen is unknown.

The donors formed part of the roughly 120-subject validation cohort, distinct from the approximately 670-subject first cohort. The CDR3 is 14 amino acids. The V segment lost 1 base and the J segment 8 bases; nucleotides outside the gene matches: 5. Per the germline V gene, CDR1 is SGHVS and CDR2 is FNYEAQ. Assay used: immunoSEQ multiplex PCR; TCRdb lists only in-frame clones, some missing. The data show about 120,000 clones, with more than 75% seen just once and more than 5% held by the top ten. Sequencing was performed on PBMCs. This chain joins TRBV7-6 and TRBJ2-1, with 7 bases that match TRBD1. This clonotype was sampled from a woman between 18 and 30 years old in good health and CMV-seropositive. DNA of the CDR3: TGTGCCAGCAGCTTAGTAAACAGGGGTGATGAGCAGTTCTTC. Its translation is CASSLVNRGDEQFF.